This T cell receptor (beta chain) was sequenced for a study of T-cell memory formation after mild COVID-19. General observations from the study: Clones contracting over day 15 to 85 were CD4/CD8 balanced, with later expanders leaning CD4+. Memory cells collected pre-infection included some clones that later responded, suggesting cross-reactive memory joined.

This CDR3 comprises 16 residues. V shed 3 bases, J shed 1 base, and the junction held 9 bases outside the gene matches. Per the germline V gene, CDR1 is SGHRS and CDR2 is YFSETQ. With regard to this clonotype: The antigen is unknown.

MiXCR was run by TCRdb on the 5' RACE reads, yielding one entry per CDR3 protein. The sample lists 300,000 to 350,000 distinct CDR3 sequences; less than 20% were seen once. This sequence originates from a man aged 18 to 29 who had mild COVID-19 (a few samples of this study predate the infection). Cell type and time point are not known. What was sequenced was PBMCs or a T cell subset sorted from them (not recorded which). V gene TRBV5-1 combines with J gene TRBJ1-1; 7 bases are a match to TRBD1. Written as DNA, the CDR3 is TGCGCCAGCAGCTCAGGACAGGCTGGGGGGAACACTGAAGCTTTCTTT. Its protein is CASSSGQAGGNTEAFF.